The T cell receptor (beta chain) under discussion was sequenced for a study of T cells during gluten challenge in celiac disease (TCRdb year 2017). About the investigation overall: Paired single-cell TCR sequencing was performed for under ten challenge participants showing a significant rise in HLA-DQ:gluten tetramer-binding T cells. During the challenge, blood was drawn at baseline, day 6 and day 14, while duodenal biopsies were taken at baseline and day 14. On the Illumina MiSeq, single-cell libraries were sequenced paired-end 250 bp and bulk libraries were sequenced paired-end 300 bp. Beyond this particular receptor, the publication reports: Clonal expansion rose on day 6, as shown by reduced sample-corrected Shannon diversity of circulating gluten-specific T cells. The circulating gluten-specific T cells hit their peak on day 6, and the day-6 repertoire seemed to be made up largely of expanded preexisting memory clonotypes. Across 6 to 8 patients, roughly 11-45% of single-cell TCR-alpha/beta clonotypes at the latest time point were also present at baseline; bulk data gave roughly 52-55%.

In blood, tetramer-binding CD4+ effector-memory gut-homing T cells were gated as CD3+, CD45RA-, CD62L- and integrin beta7+, with lineage markers excluded. To study recall of gluten-specific T cells, treated celiac disease patients who were on a gluten-free diet went through a 14-day oral dietary gluten challenge. An Aria II cell sorter was used to sort cells as single cells, and also in bulk when tetramer-positive cells were relatively plentiful. Peripheral blood mononuclear cells were isolated by Ficoll density gradient centrifugation and cryopreserved before staining. Thawed cells were stained with a pool of PE-conjugated HLA-DQ:gluten tetramers presenting immunodominant gluten epitopes before sorting of tetramer-binding CD4+ T cells. Following HLA-DQ:gluten tetramer staining, tetramer-based enrichment was performed on blood samples. The library came from single-cell sequencing. Sequencing used an Illumina MiSeq. Three nested PCRs with multiplexed primers covering all TRA and TRB V genes were used to amplify paired single-cell TCR-alpha and TCR-beta sequences. Regarding the original processing steps: Selected pRESTO steps were used for read preprocessing, and IMGT/HighV-QUEST was used to assign V, D, J genes and CDR3 junctions. Only valid singletons with no more than three chains, each backed by 100 or more reads, were kept as single cells. Clonotypes were defined by identical paired TCR-alpha/beta nucleotide sequences, and cross-patient sharing of only approximately 0.2% indicated negligible cross-contamination. Repertoire diversity was estimated with an undersampling-corrected Shannon index in samples with more than 20 cells. In-frame beta chains were kept once TCRdb had trimmed the public reads at Q25 with fastp and called clones with MiXCR. Each entry is one CDR3 protein sequence, shown with its most common DNA and genes. The V and J calls and clone size are TCRdb's, not the authors'. Present in this sample are under 300 distinct CDR3 sequences, 50% to 60% of which were seen just once. The ten largest clones add up to over 75% of the sample.

About this clonotype itself: At one of its ends the junction is not consistent with the germline gene, which may arise from a read error.

This TCR was sampled from a female donor with celiac disease. The sequencing here drew on gluten-specific CD4+ T cells sorted from blood using tetramers, taken at baseline or on day 6, 14 or 28 of gluten challenge (not recorded which).

The CDR3 corresponds to CASSPGQGAYNEQLF. The bases read TGTGCCAGCAGCCCGGGACAGGGGGCGTACAATGAGCAGTTATTC. The rearrangement combines TRBV7-3 with TRBJ2-1; TRBD1 matches 12 bases in the middle. From a lookup of the germline V gene, CDR1 and CDR2 are SGHTA and FQGTGA. The CDR3 has 15 amino acids, counting the end cysteine and phenylalanine. Here the CDR3 DNA is all that survives: 45 bases in frame from base 1.